The 21 T cell receptor beta chains below all came from one sample that was sequenced in a study of cytomegalovirus exposure and HLA in healthy donors. Vbeta (60) and Jbeta (13) primers were used in the PCR. This table comes from immunoSEQ multiplex PCR, and its TCRdb copy is limited to in-frame clones, with some not included. The profile shows just over 200,000 clones, approximately 70% of them singletons. Sequencing was done on a sample of PBMCs. The receptors come from a man aged 35-49 years in good health and CMV-seropositive.

The rearrangement uses TRBV5-1 and TRBJ1-1; D unclear. From germline, CDR1 is SGHRS and CDR2 YFSETQ. There are 16 residues in the CDR3. The V end was cut by 4 bases, the J end by 1 base, with 17 bases between. In DNA, the CDR3 is TGCGCCAGCAGCGTCATTCCAGGCCCCGGGAACACTGAAGCTTTCTTT. This sequence encodes CASSVIPGPGNTEAFF.

The rearrangement uses TRBV29-1 and TRBJ1-5; D might be TRBD1 (6 bases). Germline V gene lookup returns CDR1 SQVTM and CDR2 ANQGSEA. This CDR3 has 13 amino acids. The V gene lost 7 bases and the J gene lost 3 bases, with 13 bases spanning the gap. In DNA, the CDR3 is TGCAGCGCCGGGTGGGGGCTCAATCAGCCCCAGCATTTT. The encoded protein is CSAGWGLNQPQHF.

This clone occurred a few times. J is TRBJ2-3 and V is TRBV5-1, with 9 positions matching TRBD2. CDR1 is SGHRS and CDR2 is YFSETQ in the germline V gene. The CDR3 covers 17 residues. V lost 4 bases and J lost 3; bases outside the gene matches: 12. The CDR3 nucleotides read TGCGCCAGCAGCCCTCCCTGGACTAGCGAGTCGACAGATACGCAGTATTTT. It translates to CASSPPWTSESTDTQYF.

V and J are TRBV4-2 and TRBJ1-4, with unresolved D. CDR1 and CDR2 from the germline V gene are LGHNA and YNFKEQ. The V and J ends lost 0 bases and 2 bases respectively, with 13 bases between them. The CDR3 has 17 amino acids. This CDR3 is CASSQDRGIVTNEKLFF. The CDR3 DNA sequence: TGTGCCAGCAGCCAAGATCGAGGGATAGTGACTAATGAAAAACTGTTTTTT.

The chain has TRBV5-1 and TRBJ1-1; 8 positions agree with TRBD1. This CDR3 spans 15 amino acids. CDR1 is SGHRS and CDR2 is YFSETQ in the germline V gene. J gave up 0 bases and V 5 bases, and 6 bases lay outside the gene matches. The CDR3 loop is CASRDRGYMNTEAFF. The DNA of the CDR3 is TGCGCCAGCAGAGACAGGGGCTATATGAACACTGAAGCTTTCTTT.

This chain connects TRBV5-1 to TRBJ2-1, with 7 nucleotides matching TRBD1. Trimming cost V 2 bases and J 4 bases; bases outside gene matches: 3. Germline V gives CDR1 SGHRS, CDR2 YFSETQ. CDR3 size: 14 residues. The CDR3 loop is CASSFNRGYNEQFF. In DNA form, the CDR3 reads TGCGCCAGCAGCTTTAACAGGGGATACAATGAGCAGTTCTTC.

V and J are TRBV11-2 and TRBJ1-3; 7 bases map to TRBD1. Looked up from germline, CDR1 is SGHAT and CDR2 is FQNNGV. V shed 5 bases and J 4 bases; nucleotides not matched to a gene: 14. This CDR3 spans 17 amino acids. This CDR3 reads CASSRVPGQTTGNTIYF. The CDR3, as DNA: TGTGCCAGCAGCCGGGTCCCGGGACAGACTACCGGAAACACCATATATTTT. The complete variable domain, with remaining parts taken from reference TRBV11-2 and TRBJ1-3, reads EAGVAQSPRYKIIEKRQSVAFWCNPISGHATLYWYQQILGQGPKLLIQFQNNGVVDDSQLPKDRFSAERLKGVDSTLKIQPAKLEDSAVYLCASSRVPGQTTGNTIYFGEGSWLTVV.

V is TRBV15 and J is TRBJ2-3; D is undetermined. The CDR3 spans 13 residues. Trimming took off 1 base at V and 0 bases at J, with 2 bases between the two ends. CDR1 and CDR2 from the germline V gene are LNHNV and YYDKDF (reference sequence). CDR3 residues: CATSRVSTDTQYF. The CDR3 coding sequence is TGTGCCACCAGCAGAGTAAGCACAGATACGCAGTATTTT.

The chain combines TRBV11-2 with TRBJ2-5; the D gene is possibly TRBD1 (6 bases). Germline assignment: CDR1 SGHAT and CDR2 FQNNGV. This CDR3 is built from 14 residues. The V and J ends lost 5 bases and 4 bases respectively, with 14 bases between them. The CDR3 DNA reads TGTGCCAGCAGCCCACTAACAGGGATAGAGACCCAGTACTTC. Translation: CASSPLTGIETQYF.

The chain's CDR3 is CAIRGDRGQQEQYF. CDR3 coding DNA: TGTGCCATCAGGGGAGACAGGGGGCAGCAGGAGCAGTACTTC. The chain combines TRBV10-3 with TRBJ2-7, with 10 nucleotides matching TRBD1. The CDR3 covers 14 residues. Germline values: CDR1 ENHRY, CDR2 SYGVKD. V dropped 6 bases and J dropped 7; count of bases not matched to a gene: 9.

The J gene is TRBJ2-1, the V gene TRBV27; no definite D call. Germline CDR1 is MNHEY and CDR2 is SMNVEV (reference sequence). This CDR3 has 15 amino acids. V was cut by 5 bases and J by 0 bases, with 11 bases left in between. The CDR3 DNA reads as TGTGCCAGCAGTCCCTCTCCACTCTCCTACAATGAGCAGTTCTTC. Translated: CASSPSPLSYNEQFF.

This clone turned up a few times. This chain uses TRBV7-9 with TRBJ1-3, with 7 bases identical to TRBD1. The CDR3 has 15 residues. V was pared by 4 bases and J by 5 bases, with 8 bases of the junction left unmatched. Germline V gene sequence: CDR1 SEHNR, CDR2 FQNEAQ (reference sequence). In nucleotides, the CDR3 is TGTGCCAGCAGCTCGACAGGGAGAGTTAGAAACACCATATATTTT. Encoded protein: CASSSTGRVRNTIYF.

The J gene is TRBJ1-5, the V gene TRBV4-3, with a tentative D call TRBD1 (5 bases). CDR1 is LGHNA and CDR2 is YSLEER in the germline V gene. The V end lost 3 bases, the J end lost 2 bases, and 14 bases lay between the germline ends. The CDR3 spans 16 residues. The CDR3 DNA is TGCGCCAGCAGCCAGACGTCCGGGACTCGCAATCAGCCCCAGCATTTT. It yields the protein CASSQTSGTRNQPQHF.

This clone was seen more than once but under ten times. The chain combines TRBV6-5 with TRBJ1-4; TRBD1 matches 7 bases. Germline V CDR1 and CDR2: MNHEY, SVGAGI. J was trimmed by 8 bases and V by 6 bases; bases with no gene match: 12. The CDR3 is made up of 15 amino acids. The CDR3 reads CASSPTGERAEKLFF. The CDR3 region has the DNA TGTGCCAGCAGCCCAACAGGGGAGAGGGCCGAAAAACTGTTTTTT.

On this clone: The same CDR3 can be traced to other DNA sequences in this sample. The chain uses TRBV27 and TRBJ2-7; TRBD1 matches at 7 bases. The CDR3 is 14 residues long. Losses at the gene ends were 6 bases for V and 4 bases for J; bases not matched to a gene: 9. Germline V gene lookup returns CDR1 MNHEY and CDR2 SMNVEV (reference sequence). CDR3 in amino acids: CASSLRDRNYEQYF. The CDR3 nucleotides are TGTGCCAGCAGCCTCCGGGACAGAAATTACGAGCAGTACTTC.

The chain is built from TRBV5-1 and TRBJ2-1, with D possibly TRBD2 on 6 matching bases. The germline gives CDR1 SGHRS, CDR2 YFSETQ. The CDR3 runs to 12 residues. V lost 4 bases, J lost 8 bases, and 10 bases lay in between. Written as DNA, the CDR3 is TGCGCCAGCAGCCCGCCGGGAGATGAGCAGTTCTTC. Amino acid sequence: CASSPPGDEQFF.

The chain recombines TRBV6-6 with TRBJ1-4; tentative D call: TRBD1 (5 bases). Germline V CDR1 and CDR2: MNHNY, SVGAGI (reference sequence). The V gene lost 2 bases and the J gene lost 6 bases, with 10 bases spanning the gap. This CDR3 contains 14 residues. The CDR3 spells CASSYHTGDEKLFF. Here the CDR3 DNA reads TGTGCCAGCAGTTACCATACAGGTGATGAAAAACTGTTTTTT.

The rearrangement uses TRBV27 and TRBJ2-1; D gene ambiguous. The CDR3 spans 13 residues. Germline V gene sequence: CDR1 MNHEY, CDR2 SMNVEV (reference sequence). V lost 6 bases and J lost 6, with 12 bases in between. CDR3 nucleotide sequence: TGTGCCAGCAGCCCAGGAAGTGGCAATGAGCAGTTCTTC. Amino acid sequence: CASSPGSGNEQFF.

The chain is built from TRBV5-5 and TRBJ2-1, with 8 bases aligning to TRBD2. The CDR3 sequence is 16 residues long. The germline V gene has CDR1 SGHKS and CDR2 YYEKEE (reference sequence). Trimming took 1 base from V and 0 from J; bases not matched to a gene: 3. CDR3: CASSLSGGISYNEQFF. For the CDR3, the DNA is TGTGCCAGCAGCTTGTCGGGGGGGATCTCCTACAATGAGCAGTTCTTC. Full variable domain (rest looked up from reference TRBV5-5 and TRBJ2-1): DAGVTQSPTHLIKTRGQQVTLRCSPISGHKSVSWYQQVLGQGPQFIFQYYEKEERGRGNFPDRFSARQFPNYSSELNVNALLLGDSALYLCASSLSGGISYNEQFFGPGTRLTVL.

The CDR3 here is CASSSDRGYQETQYF. The CDR3 DNA sequence: TGTGCCAGCAGCTCGGACAGGGGGTACCAAGAGACCCAGTACTTC. This chain links TRBV11-1 with TRBJ2-5, with 10 bases fitting TRBD1. Germline CDR1 reads SGHAT; CDR2 reads FQDESV (reference sequence). Trimming removed 4 bases from V and 0 bases from J; junction bases left unmatched: 2. The CDR3 has 15 residues.

The chain carries TRBV19 and TRBJ2-2; D possibly corresponds to TRBD1 (6 bases). Germline V CDR1 and CDR2: LNHDA, SQIVND (reference sequence). Trimming pared 7 bases from V and 6 bases from J, leaving 15 bases between. The CDR3 is made up of 14 amino acids. CDR3 bases: TGTGCCAGTAAGGCAGGGGAGACCGCCGGGGAGCTGTTTTTT. It translates to CASKAGETAGELFF.